Given below is one T cell receptor (beta chain) in context. Its specificity is unknown. These data belong to a study of T cell responses to AZD1222 COVID-19 vaccine. Points from the study as a whole: Samples come after the peak T cell response, not at day 14.

The assay was immunoSEQ multiplex PCR, and TCRdb's table has in-frame clones only and misses some. The sample holds approximately 150,000 clones, roughly 92% seen once. Trimming took 3 bases from V and 4 from J, leaving 12 bases between them. This CDR3 has 14 amino acids. The V gene's germline CDR1 is SGHAT and CDR2 FQNNGV. The V and J genes are TRBV11-2 and TRBJ2-5; tentative D call: TRBD2 (5 bases). The input for sequencing was peripheral blood, taken on day 0 of AZD1222 vaccination. This clonotype was sampled from an adult in good health. DNA for the CDR3: TGTGCCAGCAGCTTCCTCCATCGGGGAGAGACCCAGTACTTC. This gives the protein CASSFLHRGETQYF.